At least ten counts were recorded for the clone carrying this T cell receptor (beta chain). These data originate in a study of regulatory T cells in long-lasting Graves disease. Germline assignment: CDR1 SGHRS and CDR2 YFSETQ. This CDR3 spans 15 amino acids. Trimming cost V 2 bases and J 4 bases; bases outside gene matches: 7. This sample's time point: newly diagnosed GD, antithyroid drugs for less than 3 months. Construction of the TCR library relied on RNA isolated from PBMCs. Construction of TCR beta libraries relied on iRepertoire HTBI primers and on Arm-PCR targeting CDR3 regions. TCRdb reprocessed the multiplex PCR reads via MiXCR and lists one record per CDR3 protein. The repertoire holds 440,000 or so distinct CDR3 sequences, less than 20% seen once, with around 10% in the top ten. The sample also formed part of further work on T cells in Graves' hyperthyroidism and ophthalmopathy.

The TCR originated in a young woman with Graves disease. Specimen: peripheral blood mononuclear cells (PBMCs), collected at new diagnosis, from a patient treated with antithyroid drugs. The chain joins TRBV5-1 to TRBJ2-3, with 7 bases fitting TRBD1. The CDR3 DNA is TGCGCCAGCAGCTTAGGACAGGCGAAAGCAGATACGCAGTATTTT. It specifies CASSLGQAKADTQYF.